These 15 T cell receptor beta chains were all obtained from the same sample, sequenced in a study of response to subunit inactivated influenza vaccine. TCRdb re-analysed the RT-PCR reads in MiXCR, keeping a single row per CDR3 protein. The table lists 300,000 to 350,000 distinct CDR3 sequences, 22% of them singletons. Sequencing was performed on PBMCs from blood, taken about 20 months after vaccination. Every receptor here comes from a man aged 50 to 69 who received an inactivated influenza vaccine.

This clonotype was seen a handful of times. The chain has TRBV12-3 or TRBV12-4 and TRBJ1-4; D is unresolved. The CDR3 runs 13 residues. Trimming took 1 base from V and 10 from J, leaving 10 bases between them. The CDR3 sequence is CASSLGSSGKLFF. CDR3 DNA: TGTGCCAGCAGTTTAGGATCGAGCGGAAAACTGTTTTTT.

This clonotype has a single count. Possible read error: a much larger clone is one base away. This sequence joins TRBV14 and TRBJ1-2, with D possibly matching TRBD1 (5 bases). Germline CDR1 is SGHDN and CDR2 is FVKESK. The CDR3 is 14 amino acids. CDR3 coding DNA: TGTGCCTGCAGCCTGGGGACGGAGAAATATGGCTACACCTTC. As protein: CACSLGTEKYGYTF. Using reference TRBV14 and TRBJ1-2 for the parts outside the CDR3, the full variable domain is EAGVTQFPSHSVIEKGQTVTLRCDPISGHDNLYWYRRVMGKEIKFLLHFVKESKQDESGMPNNRFLAERTGGTYSTLKVQPAELEDSGVYFCACSLGTEKYGYTFGSGTRLTVV.

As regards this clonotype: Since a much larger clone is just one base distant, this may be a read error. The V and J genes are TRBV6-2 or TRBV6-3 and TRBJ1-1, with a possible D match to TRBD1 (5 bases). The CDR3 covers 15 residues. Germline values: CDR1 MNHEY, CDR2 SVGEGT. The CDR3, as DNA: TGTGCCAGCAGTTACCAGAGAGGGGCGAGGACTGAAGCTTTATTT. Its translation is CASSYQRGARTEALF.

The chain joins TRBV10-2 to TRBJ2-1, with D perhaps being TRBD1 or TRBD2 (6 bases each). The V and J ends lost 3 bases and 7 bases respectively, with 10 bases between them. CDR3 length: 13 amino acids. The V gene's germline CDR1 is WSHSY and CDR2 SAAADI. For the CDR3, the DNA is TGCGCCAGCAGTGAACAAGGGGGGAATGAGCAGTTCTTC. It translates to CASSEQGGNEQFF.

The CDR3 spells CASSLFQGTPYGYTF. For the CDR3, the DNA is TGCGCCAGCAGCTTATTCCAGGGGACTCCCTATGGCTACACCTTC. This chain connects TRBV5-1 to TRBJ1-2; a weak D match, TRBD1 (6 bases). CDR1 and CDR2 (germline): SGHRS, YFSETQ. The CDR3 contains 15 residues. Trimming stripped 2 bases from V and 4 bases from J, with 15 bases between.

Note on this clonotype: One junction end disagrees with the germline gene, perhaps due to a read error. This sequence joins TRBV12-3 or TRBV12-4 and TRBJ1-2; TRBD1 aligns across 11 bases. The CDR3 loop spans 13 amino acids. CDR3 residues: CASNLGTGGHDRF. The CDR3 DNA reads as TGTGCCAGCAACCTAGGGACAGGGGGTCACGACCGCTTC.

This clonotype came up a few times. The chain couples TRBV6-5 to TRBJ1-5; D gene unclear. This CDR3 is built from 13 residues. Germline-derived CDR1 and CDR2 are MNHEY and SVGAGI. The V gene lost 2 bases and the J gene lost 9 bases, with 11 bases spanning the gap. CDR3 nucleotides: TGTGCCAGCAGTTACACAGAGCATCGGCCCCAGCATTTT. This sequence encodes CASSYTEHRPQHF.

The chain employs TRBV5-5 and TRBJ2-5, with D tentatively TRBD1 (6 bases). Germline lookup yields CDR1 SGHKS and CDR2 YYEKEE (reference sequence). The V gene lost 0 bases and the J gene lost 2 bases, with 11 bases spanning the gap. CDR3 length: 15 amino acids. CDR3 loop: CASSLASGTQETQYF. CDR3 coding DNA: TGTGCCAGCAGCTTGGCATCGGGGACACAAGAGACCCAGTACTTC.

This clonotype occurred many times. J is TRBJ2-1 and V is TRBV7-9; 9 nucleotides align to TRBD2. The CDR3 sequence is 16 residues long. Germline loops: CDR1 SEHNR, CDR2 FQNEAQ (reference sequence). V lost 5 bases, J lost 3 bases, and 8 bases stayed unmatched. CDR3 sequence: CASSAPGLAIYNEQFF. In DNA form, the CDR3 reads TGTGCCAGCAGCGCGCCGGGACTAGCAATCTACAATGAGCAGTTCTTC.

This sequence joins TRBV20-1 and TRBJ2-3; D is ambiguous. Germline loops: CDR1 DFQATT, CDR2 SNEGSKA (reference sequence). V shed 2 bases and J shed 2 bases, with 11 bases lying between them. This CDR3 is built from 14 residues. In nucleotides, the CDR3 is TGCAGTGCTAGATCCTCTCTTTTCACAGATACGCAGTATTTT. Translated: CSARSSLFTDTQYF.

CDR3 loop: CASSQDKPLGLNNEKLFF. Here the CDR3 DNA reads TGCGCCAGCAGCCAAGATAAGCCATTGGGACTGAATAATGAAAAACTGTTTTTT. The chain employs TRBV4-3 and TRBJ1-4, with D possibly TRBD1 on 5 matching bases. The germline V gene encodes CDR1 LGHNA and CDR2 YSLEER. CDR3 length: 18 residues. V was shortened by 0 bases and J by 4 bases, with 18 bases between the two germline ends.

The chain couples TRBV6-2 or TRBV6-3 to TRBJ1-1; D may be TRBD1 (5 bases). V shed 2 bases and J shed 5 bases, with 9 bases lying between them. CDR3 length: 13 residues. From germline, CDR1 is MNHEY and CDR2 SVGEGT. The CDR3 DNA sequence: TGTGCCAGCAGTTACGCAGGGCGAACTGAAGCTTTCTTT. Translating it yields CASSYAGRTEAFF.

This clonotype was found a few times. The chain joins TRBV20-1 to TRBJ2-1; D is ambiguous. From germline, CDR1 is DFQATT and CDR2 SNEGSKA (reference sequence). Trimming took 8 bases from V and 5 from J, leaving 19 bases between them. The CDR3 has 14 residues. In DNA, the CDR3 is TGCAGTACCCGGATAGGCGGAACAAACAATGAGCAGTTCTTC. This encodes CSTRIGGTNNEQFF.

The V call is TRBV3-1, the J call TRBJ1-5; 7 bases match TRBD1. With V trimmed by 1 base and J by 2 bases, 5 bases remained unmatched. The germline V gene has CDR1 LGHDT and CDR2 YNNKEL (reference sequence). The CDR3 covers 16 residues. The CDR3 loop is CASSQGTGLGNQPQHF. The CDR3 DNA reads TGTGCCAGCAGCCAAGGGACAGGTTTAGGCAATCAGCCCCAGCATTTT. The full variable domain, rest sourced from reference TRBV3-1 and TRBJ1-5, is DTAVSQTPKYLVTQMGNDKSIKCEQNLGHDTMYWYKQDSKKFLKIMFSYNNKELIINETVPNRFSPKSPDKAHLNLHINSLELGDSAVYFCASSQGTGLGNQPQHFGDGTRLSIL.

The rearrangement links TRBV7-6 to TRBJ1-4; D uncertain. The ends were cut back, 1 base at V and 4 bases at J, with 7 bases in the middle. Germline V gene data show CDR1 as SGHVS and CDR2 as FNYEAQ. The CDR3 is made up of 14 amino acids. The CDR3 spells CASSLVDYNEKLFF. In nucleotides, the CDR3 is TGTGCCAGCAGCTTAGTGGACTATAATGAAAAACTGTTTTTT.